Below, 8 T cell receptor beta chains from the same sample are listed, as sequenced in a study of vaccination effects on CD4 cells after COVID-19. Only in-frame clones appear in the TCRdb table, and some are missing; sequencing was by immunoSEQ multiplex PCR. The sample includes about 43,000 clones, around 76% of them seen just once. Ahead of sequencing, the ViraFEST assay grew antigen-specific CD4+ T cells using viral peptide pools. Isolation of CD4+ T cells took place after less than 12 days of culture. Among the vaccine recipients, none had a prior SARS-CoV-2 infection, and nucleocapsid antibodies were negative. Antigens of these TCRs are unknown. The input for sequencing was CD4+ T cells from PBMCs cultured with SARS-CoV-2 spike peptides, taken before COVID-19 vaccination. These receptors all stem from a human donor who received a COVID-19 vaccine.

The chain recombines TRBV6-5 with TRBJ2-7, with 10 bases matching TRBD1. With 9 bases clipped from V and 5 bases from J, the junction kept 7 bases outside the gene matches. The germline V gene has CDR1 MNHEY and CDR2 SVGAGI. CDR3 length equals 13 residues. CDR3 coding DNA: TGTGCCAGTGACAGGGGGCAAGGTCACGAGCAGTACGTC. This encodes CASDRGQGHEQYV.

J is TRBJ1-4 and V is TRBV2, with a weak D call TRBD1 (5 bases). The germline CDR1 and CDR2 sequences are SNHLY and FYNNEI. This CDR3 is 14 amino acids long. Trimming took 7 bases from V and 2 from J, leaving 11 bases between them. CDR3 coding DNA: TGTGCCAGCAACGGACGGGGGACTAATGAAAAACTGTTTTTT. Encoded protein: CASNGRGTNEKLFF. Combining the CDR3 with reference TRBV2 and TRBJ1-4 gives the whole variable domain EPEVTQTPSHQVTQMGQEVILRCVPISNHLYFYWYRQILGQKVEFLVSFYNNEISEKSEIFDDQFSVERPDGSNFTLKIRSTKLEDSAMYFCASNGRGTNEKLFFGSGTQLSVL.

The chain is built from TRBV6-2 or TRBV6-3 and TRBJ2-5; 11 positions agree with TRBD1. The germline V gene has CDR1 MNHEY and CDR2 SVGEGT. This CDR3 spans 15 amino acids. The trim removed 4 bases at V and 7 bases at J, leaving 8 bases unmatched. The CDR3 nucleotides are TGTGCCAGCAGTTTCAGGACAGGGGGCGTACGGACCCAGTACTTC. It is translated as CASSFRTGGVRTQYF.

The rearrangement joins TRBV7-2 to TRBJ1-4; D not resolved. V was trimmed by 1 base and J by 0 bases, leaving 6 bases between them. The V gene's germline CDR1 is SGHTA and CDR2 FQGNSA. The length of the CDR3 is 15 residues. In nucleotides, the CDR3 is TGTGCCAGCAGCTTAGATGGTGCAACTAATGAAAAACTGTTTTTT. Its translation is CASSLDGATNEKLFF.

The J gene is TRBJ1-2, the V gene TRBV5-1; weak D call: TRBD1 (5 bases). The germline V gene has CDR1 SGHRS and CDR2 YFSETQ. This CDR3 is built from 14 residues. V dropped 3 bases and J dropped 4 bases, with 13 bases sitting between them. CDR3 residues: CASSWGSGAYGYTF. In DNA, the CDR3 is TGCGCCAGCAGCTGGGGGTCTGGGGCCTATGGCTACACCTTC.

A few counts support this clone. The chain has TRBV5-1 and TRBJ2-1; 9 bases map to TRBD1. The CDR3 is 16 amino acids. V was clipped by 3 bases and J by 2 bases; unmatched bases: 6. The germline gives CDR1 SGHRS, CDR2 YFSETQ. The CDR3 here is CASSWGTGQAYNEQFF. As DNA, the CDR3 is TGCGCCAGCAGCTGGGGGACAGGGCAGGCCTACAATGAGCAGTTCTTC.

V is TRBV6-6 and J is TRBJ2-2; D is possibly TRBD1 (5 bases). CDR1 and CDR2 (germline): MNHNY, SVGAGI (reference sequence). This CDR3 is built from 14 residues. Between the trimmed V and J ends, which lost 2 bases and 1 base, there was a span of 5 bases. The CDR3, as DNA: TGTGCCAGCAGTTACAGGGGGAACACCGGGGAGCTGTTTTTT. Encoded protein: CASSYRGNTGELFF.

The chain uses TRBV12-3 or TRBV12-4 and TRBJ1-2; no clear D. Trimming took 6 bases from V and 2 from J, leaving 10 bases between them. The CDR3 is 13 residues long. The CDR3 here is CASSPGRNYGYTF. The CDR3 nucleotides read TGTGCCAGCAGCCCCGGACGGAACTATGGCTACACCTTC.